The rows below give T cell receptor beta chains drawn from one sample of a study of blood T cell repertoires in COVID-19. Here immunoSEQ multiplex PCR was the method, and the copy in TCRdb shows in-frame clones only, minus some. The table includes just under 50,000 clones, around 86% detected once. What was sequenced was peripheral blood. The receptors were sampled from a human donor in a cohort sampled during active COVID-19. Both conserved end residues are part of each CDR3. The D gene is left open where the match is weak. Rows give clone size only sometimes, using once, few, many, or a class for an expanded clone.

CDR3: CASSQQTYGTGEGYTF; DNA: TGTGCCAGCAGCCAACAGACCTATGGGACAGGGGAAGGCTACACCTTC; size: .; D: TRBD1; V: TRBV4-2; J: TRBJ1-2
CDR3: CASISGRNEQYF; DNA: TGTGCCAGTATCTCAGGGCGGAACGAGCAGTACTTC; size: .; D: .; V: TRBV19; J: TRBJ2-7
CDR3: CASQSSGGGGTEAFF; DNA: TGTGCCAGCCAATCTTCGGGGGGAGGAGGCACTGAAGCTTTCTTT; size: .; D: .; V: TRBV10-3; J: TRBJ1-1
CDR3: CASSVKGSGGTDTQYF; DNA: TGTGCCAGCAGCGTAAAAGGTAGCGGGGGCACAGATACGCAGTATTTT; size: .; D: TRBD2; V: TRBV9; J: TRBJ2-3
CDR3: CSGGQGGEQYF; DNA: TGCAGCGGGGGACAGGGCGGCGAGCAGTACTTC; size: .; D: TRBD1; V: TRBV29-1; J: TRBJ2-7
CDR3: CASSQGLGLAGAEQFF; DNA: TGTGCCAGCAGCCAAGGTTTAGGACTAGCGGGAGCTGAGCAGTTCTTC; size: .; D: TRBD2; V: TRBV14; J: TRBJ2-1
CDR3: CASGPRTGNQPQHF; DNA: TGTGCTAGTGGTCCTCGGACAGGGAATCAGCCCCAGCATTTT; size: .; D: TRBD1; V: TRBV12-5; J: TRBJ1-5
CDR3: CASSEGQGEQPQHF; DNA: TGTGCCAGCAGTGAAGGACAGGGTGAGCAGCCCCAGCATTTT; size: few; D: TRBD1; V: TRBV2; J: TRBJ1-5
CDR3: CAWSDRYEQYF; DNA: TGTGCCTGGAGTGATCGGTACGAGCAGTACTTC; size: .; D: .; V: TRBV30; J: TRBJ2-7
CDR3: CASSSWQGDTGELFF; DNA: TGTGCCAGCAGTTCGTGGCAGGGGGACACCGGGGAGCTGTTTTTT; size: .; D: TRBD1; V: TRBV6-6; J: TRBJ2-2
CDR3: CASSLKRGSYNEQFF; DNA: TGCGCCAGCAGCTTGAAGCGGGGCTCCTACAATGAGCAGTTCTTC; size: .; D: TRBD2; V: TRBV5-1; J: TRBJ2-1
CDR3: CASSYDRQGATGYTF; DNA: TGTGCCAGCAGTTACGATCGACAGGGGGCCACTGGCTACACCTTC; size: .; D: TRBD1; V: TRBV6-6; J: TRBJ1-2
CDR3: CASSQEPGAGGRNEQYF; DNA: TGTGCCAGCAGCCAAGAACCTGGAGCGGGGGGACGAAACGAGCAGTACTTC; size: .; D: TRBD2; V: TRBV4-2; J: TRBJ2-7
CDR3: CASSLVTVSSGNTIYF; DNA: TGTGCCAGCAGCTTAGTGACAGTCAGCTCTGGAAACACCATATATTTT; size: .; D: .; V: TRBV7-2; J: TRBJ1-3
CDR3: CASSQTGDIDTGELFF; DNA: TGCGCCAGCAGCCAGACAGGGGATATCGACACCGGGGAGCTGTTTTTT; size: .; D: TRBD1; V: TRBV5-1; J: TRBJ2-2
CDR3: CASNTWGLRAPSYGYTF; DNA: TGTGCCAGCAACACCTGGGGTCTGAGGGCACCTAGCTATGGCTACACCTTC; size: .; D: .; V: TRBV19; J: TRBJ1-2